Below, 18 T cell receptor beta chains from the same sample are listed, as sequenced in a study of beta chain features in type 1 diabetes. What was sequenced were expressed TCRB transcripts, since all of the isolated RNA had been reverse transcribed. The protocol was immunoSEQ multiplex PCR, while the TCRdb copy is restricted to in-frame clones and leaves out a portion. The sample lists more than 250,000 clones; about a fifth were seen once. The study, taken as a whole, reports: Within each of all four CD4+ subsets, Type 1 diabetes patients had TCRB CDR3s that were moderately but significantly shorter.

These TCRs' antigens remain unknown. The sample consisted of naive CD4+ T cells from blood. These receptors were taken from a woman in her thirties or forties with type 1 diabetes.

V is TRBV11-2 and J is TRBJ1-1, with D possibly TRBD1 on 5 matching bases. The V gene lost 1 base and the J gene lost 6 bases, with 12 bases spanning the gap. This CDR3 has 14 residues. Germline V gene data show CDR1 as SGHAT and CDR2 as FQNNGV. The DNA of the CDR3 is TGTGCCAGCAGCTTAGTGGGGGACTTTTCTGAAGCTTTCTTT. Its protein product is CASSLVGDFSEAFF.

This clone was seen only a few times. CDR3: CASSPTDNYGYTF. In DNA form, the CDR3 reads TGTGCCAGCTCACCGACAGATAACTATGGCTACACCTTC. The chain combines TRBV18 with TRBJ1-2, with D tentatively TRBD1 (5 bases). CDR1 is KGHSH and CDR2 is LQKENI in the germline V gene. Trimming removed 3 bases at V and 1 base at J, with 6 bases between. This CDR3 spans 13 amino acids.

This clone was counted between two and nine times. Other DNA sequences in the same sample also yield this CDR3. The rearrangement joins TRBV29-1 to TRBJ1-1, with D unresolved. V was cut by 2 bases and J by 0 bases, with 7 bases left in between. The CDR3 totals 13 residues. CDR1 is SQVTM and CDR2 is ANQGSEA in the germline V gene. The CDR3 DNA follows: TGCAGCGTTGAAAGACAATTGAACACTGAAGCTTTCTTT. Translating it yields CSVERQLNTEAFF.

Only a few counts were recorded for this clone. The rearrangement links TRBV28 to TRBJ2-7, with a weak D call TRBD1 (5 bases). Trimming pared 2 bases from V and 5 bases from J, leaving 13 bases between. The CDR3 extends over 14 amino acids. Germline V gene sequence: CDR1 MDHEN, CDR2 SYDVKM. The CDR3 DNA reads TGTGCCAGCAGTTTACCGCATGGGGCTCACGAGCAGTACTTC. Amino acid sequence: CASSLPHGAHEQYF.

This clone was counted only a few times. The J gene is TRBJ2-1, the V gene TRBV2; 9 nucleotides match TRBD2. The trim removed 7 bases at V and 2 bases at J, leaving 3 bases unmatched. The CDR3 is made up of 14 amino acids. Germline CDR1 SNHLY, CDR2 FYNNEI. The CDR3 sequence: CASIGTSTYNEQFF. As DNA, the CDR3 is TGTGCCAGCATCGGGACTAGCACCTACAATGAGCAGTTCTTC.

This clone was detected a few times. This chain connects TRBV19 to TRBJ2-1; D is ambiguous. Trimming shortened V by 4 bases and J by 7 bases, and 8 bases separated the two germline ends. Germline V gives CDR1 LNHDA, CDR2 SQIVND (reference sequence). This CDR3 is built from 12 residues. The CDR3 DNA reads TGTGCCAGTAGTACACAGAATAATGAGCAGTTCTTC. It translates to CASSTQNNEQFF.

The rearrangement joins TRBV6-5 to TRBJ1-2; 7 nucleotides line up with TRBD1. The CDR3 consists of 15 residues. The germline CDR1 and CDR2 sequences are MNHEY and SVGAGI. J lost 2 bases, V lost 0 bases, and 3 bases had no gene match. The CDR3 bases are TGTGCCAGCAGTTACTCGGGCAGGGGGAACTATGGCTACACCTTC. Residues: CASSYSGRGNYGYTF.

The chain has TRBV27 and TRBJ2-5, with no clear D. The CDR3 has 16 amino acids. Germline lookup yields CDR1 MNHEY and CDR2 SMNVEV (reference sequence). The V end lost 5 bases, the J end lost 5 bases, and 21 bases lay between the germline ends. The CDR3 bases are TGTGCCAGCAGTGCGCTCAATACAAGAGACGGGGAGACCCAGTACTTC. It specifies CASSALNTRDGETQYF.

The chain has TRBV9 and TRBJ2-2; 7 positions match TRBD2. The CDR3 loop spans 13 amino acids. From germline, CDR1 is SGDLS and CDR2 YYNGEE. The V gene end was trimmed by 4 bases and the J gene end by 7 bases; junction bases not matched to a gene: 4. CDR3 coding DNA: TGTGCCAGCAGCCCGCCGGGAGGCGGGGAGCTGTTTTTT. It codes for CASSPPGGGELFF.

V is TRBV5-4 and J is TRBJ2-2; 12 bases agree with TRBD2. Germline CDR1 reads SGHNT; CDR2 reads YYREEE (reference sequence). The CDR3 has 16 residues. With V trimmed by 5 bases and J by 4 bases, 6 bases remained unmatched. The CDR3 DNA is TGTGCCAGCAGTACCGCGACTAGCGGGGGCACCGGGGAGCTGTTTTTT. It translates to CASSTATSGGTGELFF.

This clone was observed a few times. J is TRBJ1-2 and V is TRBV12-5; weak D call: TRBD1 (6 bases). Trimming stripped 5 bases from V and 8 bases from J, with 12 bases between. CDR3 length: 12 amino acids. Germline V gene lookup returns CDR1 LGHNT and CDR2 FRNRAP. Here the CDR3 DNA reads TGTGCTAGTGGTCCCGCAGGGGAAGGCTACACCTTC. Translating gives CASGPAGEGYTF.

The chain has TRBV18 and TRBJ1-5; D is unclear. This CDR3 is 15 amino acids long. The V end lost 2 bases, the J end lost 2 bases, and 10 bases lay between the germline ends. Germline CDR1 reads KGHSH; CDR2 reads LQKENI. CDR3 in DNA: TGTGCCAGCTCACCAGCGTTGCAGGGCAATCAGCCCCAGCATTTT. Translating gives CASSPALQGNQPQHF. Supplemented by reference TRBV18 and TRBJ1-5, the full variable domain reads NAGVMQNPRHLVRRRGQEARLRCSPMKGHSHVYWYRQLPEEGLKFMVYLQKENIIDESGMPKERFSAEFPKEGPSILRIQQVVRGDSAAYFCASSPALQGNQPQHFGDGTRLSIL.

This clone was counted only a few times. The CDR3: CASSILAGVRTDTQYF. DNA of the CDR3: TGTGCCAGCAGCATCCTAGCGGGGGTCCGCACAGATACGCAGTATTTT. This rearrangement joins TRBV7-2 to TRBJ2-3, with 10 bases that match TRBD2. CDR3 size: 16 residues. J lost 1 base, V lost 5 bases, and 6 bases had no gene match. Per germline, CDR1 SGHTA and CDR2 FQGNSA.

This clone was observed a few times. The rearrangement links TRBV18 to TRBJ1-1; D gene unclear. Looked up from germline, CDR1 is KGHSH and CDR2 is LQKENI. Trimming stripped 2 bases from V and 5 bases from J, with 15 bases between. CDR3 length: 15 residues. CDR3 loop: CASSPSGGPRTEAFF. The CDR3 DNA reads TGTGCCAGCTCACCATCAGGCGGGCCTCGGACTGAAGCTTTCTTT.

In its sample, this clone was seen a few times. The chain recombines TRBV9 with TRBJ1-5; possibly TRBD1 for D (6 bases). The CDR3 contains 15 residues. Trimming cost V 3 bases and J 7 bases, with 17 bases left between them. CDR1 and CDR2 from the germline V gene are SGDLS and YYNGEE. The chain's CDR3 is CASSASGEAEQPQHF. The CDR3 DNA reads TGTGCCAGCAGCGCCTCAGGGGAAGCAGAGCAGCCCCAGCATTTT.

This clone was counted only a few times. The chain is built from TRBV2 and TRBJ2-1, with D maybe TRBD1 (5 bases). Germline CDR1 and CDR2: SNHLY and FYNNEI. The CDR3 runs to 14 residues. V shed 8 bases and J shed 4 bases, with 15 bases lying between them. The CDR3 nucleotides read TGTGCCAGCGAGGACACTGAGGCTTACAATGAGCAGTTCTTC. Translated: CASEDTEAYNEQFF.

The rearrangement links TRBV7-9 to TRBJ1-4; 9 bases fit TRBD1. Germline CDR1 reads SEHNR; CDR2 reads FQNEAQ (reference sequence). Trimming took 2 bases from V and 5 from J; bases not matched to a gene: 3. The CDR3 has 15 residues. DNA of the CDR3: TGTGCCAGCAGCTTAACGGGACAGGGAAATGAAAAACTGTTTTTT. Its translation: CASSLTGQGNEKLFF.

This CDR3 is CASSQDRGGHSGNTIYF. In DNA, the CDR3 is TGCGCCAGCAGCCAAGATCGCGGTGGTCACTCTGGAAACACCATATATTTT. This sequence joins TRBV4-1 and TRBJ1-3; D gene unclear. V was shortened by 0 bases and J by 0 bases, with 12 bases between the two germline ends. Germline CDR1 reads MGHRA; CDR2 reads YSYEKL. The CDR3 contains 17 residues.